One and the same sample provided the 27 T cell receptor beta chains below, sequenced in a study of blood T cell repertoires in COVID-19. TCRdb's table, derived via immunoSEQ multiplex PCR, lists solely in-frame clones and lacks some. The table lists hundreds of thousands of clones, nearly 90% of them singletons. Sequencing was carried out using PBMCs or T cells enriched from blood (not recorded which). The receptor set was obtained from a woman aged 18-29 years with acute COVID-19.

The chain is built from TRBV7-9 and TRBJ1-2; 10 nucleotides align to TRBD1. Per the germline V gene, CDR1 is SEHNR and CDR2 is FQNEAQ (reference sequence). The CDR3 runs 14 residues. V shed 5 bases, J shed 6 bases, and the junction held 6 bases outside the gene matches. This CDR3 is CASSRRDRGNGYTF. CDR3 in DNA: TGTGCCAGCAGCCGGAGGGACAGGGGTAATGGCTACACCTTC. Using reference TRBV7-9 and TRBJ1-2 for the parts outside the CDR3, the full variable domain is DTGVSQNPRHKITKRGQNVTFRCDPISEHNRLYWYRQTLGQGPEFLTYFQNEAQLEKSRLLSDRFSAERPKGSFSTLEIQRTEQGDSAMYLCASSRRDRGNGYTFGSGTRLTVV.

The chain couples TRBV14 to TRBJ2-1, with 14 bases aligning to TRBD2. The ends lost 1 base at V and 6 bases at J; junction bases unmatched: 5. Germline CDR1 SGHDN, CDR2 FVKESK. The CDR3 covers 17 residues. The CDR3 sequence: CASSQGPGLAGVNEQFF. As DNA, the CDR3 is TGTGCCAGCAGCCAAGGACCGGGACTAGCGGGAGTCAATGAGCAGTTCTTC.

This clone was counted once. The genes are TRBV5-1 and TRBJ2-3; D is possibly TRBD1 (6 bases). The V gene's germline CDR1 is SGHRS and CDR2 YFSETQ. The CDR3 is 14 residues long. Between the trimmed V and J ends, which lost 5 bases and 7 bases, there was a span of 17 bases. This CDR3 is CASRKPGTQNTQYF. The CDR3 DNA follows: TGCGCCAGCAGAAAACCCGGGACACAGAATACGCAGTATTTT. Full variable domain (missing parts from reference TRBV5-1 and TRBJ2-3): KAGVTQTPRYLIKTRGQQVTLSCSPISGHRSVSWYQQTPGQGLQFLFEYFSETQRNKGNFPGRFSGRQFSNSRSEMNVSTLELGDSALYLCASRKPGTQNTQYFGPGTRLTVL.

This rearrangement joins TRBV27 to TRBJ1-5; D unresolved. Germline values: CDR1 MNHEY, CDR2 SMNVEV (reference sequence). The CDR3 runs 14 residues. The V gene lost 6 bases and the J gene lost 0 bases, with 9 bases spanning the gap. The CDR3 DNA follows: TGTGCCAGCAGGACGGGTAATAGCAATCAGCCCCAGCATTTT. This codes for CASRTGNSNQPQHF.

The chain links TRBV19 to TRBJ1-4, with TRBD1 matching 7 bases. The CDR3 loop spans 15 amino acids. The V gene end was trimmed by 3 bases and the J gene end by 6 bases; junction bases not matched to a gene: 7. CDR1 and CDR2 from the germline V gene are LNHDA and SQIVND (reference sequence). CDR3 in DNA: TGTGCCAGTAGTATGGAACAGGGGACCTATGAAAAACTGTTTTTT. Protein: CASSMEQGTYEKLFF.

The chain has TRBV11-2 and TRBJ1-2; 7 bases match TRBD1. With V trimmed by 1 base and J by 4 bases, 9 bases remained unmatched. Germline loops: CDR1 SGHAT, CDR2 FQNNGV. The CDR3 spans 16 residues. CDR3 sequence (DNA): TGTGCCAGCAGCTTAGGGGTTGTGGGGACAGTCTATGGCTACACCTTC. Translating gives CASSLGVVGTVYGYTF.

J is TRBJ2-2 and V is TRBV28, with D possibly matching TRBD2 (7 bases). The CDR3 covers 15 residues. Germline values: CDR1 MDHEN, CDR2 SYDVKM. V was trimmed by 10 bases and J by 4 bases, leaving 19 bases between them. CDR3 sequence: CATLFHGGRTGELFF. The CDR3 DNA follows: TGTGCCACCCTATTCCACGGGGGGCGCACCGGGGAGCTGTTTTTT.

This clone has a single count. V gene TRBV6-5 combines with J gene TRBJ2-5, with D perhaps matching TRBD1 (6 bases). The CDR3 spans 12 residues. The germline gives CDR1 MNHEY, CDR2 SVGAGI. Trimming removed 6 bases at V and 3 bases at J, with 8 bases between. CDR3 residues: CASSQGKETQYF. The CDR3 nucleotides read TGTGCCAGCAGCCAGGGGAAAGAGACCCAGTACTTC.

The V and J genes are TRBV12-3 or TRBV12-4 and TRBJ2-2; the D is unclear. The V end lost 3 bases, the J end lost 5 bases, and 7 bases lay between the germline ends. The CDR3 spans 13 residues. The CDR3 sequence is CASSLRATGELFF. The CDR3 bases are TGTGCCAGCAGTTTGAGAGCAACCGGGGAGCTGTTTTTT.

The chain uses TRBV7-3 and TRBJ2-3; D is possibly TRBD2 (5 bases). The germline V gene encodes CDR1 SGHTA and CDR2 FQGTGA. This CDR3 comprises 17 residues. V was clipped by 1 base and J by 0 bases, with 14 bases between them. The CDR3 bases are TGTGCCAGCAGCTTAAGCGAGGGCCAGACTAGCACAGATACGCAGTATTTT. It yields the protein CASSLSEGQTSTDTQYF.

This clone appeared a single time. This chain links TRBV4-2 with TRBJ2-5; D perhaps matches TRBD1 (6 bases). V lost 8 bases to trimming and J lost 2 bases, with 15 bases between them. CDR3 size: 14 residues. Germline V gene sequence: CDR1 LGHNA, CDR2 YNFKEQ. The CDR3 loop is CASSLGGLQETQYF. CDR3 DNA sequence: TGTGCCAGCTCCTTAGGGGGTTTGCAAGAGACCCAGTACTTC.

V gene TRBV6-2 or TRBV6-3 combines with J gene TRBJ2-7; TRBD2 might be the D (6 bases). The ends were cut back, 2 bases at V and 3 bases at J, with 8 bases in the middle. Germline CDR1 and CDR2: MNHEY and SVGEGT. The CDR3 spans 13 residues. For the CDR3, the DNA is TGTGCCAGCAGTTACACTAGCATCTACGAGCAGTACTTC. Translating gives CASSYTSIYEQYF.

The rearrangement uses TRBV27 and TRBJ2-7; 10 bases align to TRBD1. The V gene end was trimmed by 6 bases and the J gene end by 5 bases; junction bases not matched to a gene: 7. CDR1 is MNHEY and CDR2 is SMNVEV in the germline V gene (reference sequence). CDR3 length: 14 residues. CDR3 nucleotide sequence: TGTGCCAGCAGGCTTGGCGGGACAGGGGACGAGCAGTACTTC. Encoded protein: CASRLGGTGDEQYF.

The genes are TRBV5-1 and TRBJ1-1, with 10 bases identical to TRBD1. Trimming cost V 3 bases and J 0 bases; bases outside gene matches: 8. This CDR3 comprises 17 residues. Per germline, CDR1 SGHRS and CDR2 YFSETQ. The CDR3, as DNA: TGCGCCAGCAGCTGGACCTGGACAGGGGGTCTGAACACTGAAGCTTTCTTT. Residues: CASSWTWTGGLNTEAFF.

The chain employs TRBV28 and TRBJ1-6; D ambiguous. V was pared by 7 bases and J by 7 bases, with 20 bases between. The CDR3 is 16 amino acids. The V gene's germline CDR1 is MDHEN and CDR2 SYDVKM. The CDR3 region has the DNA TGTGCCAGCACACGGCACGGACTAAGGAGCAATTCACCCCTCCACTTT. This encodes CASTRHGLRSNSPLHF. Together with reference TRBV28 and TRBJ1-6, the CDR3 gives the full variable domain: DVKVTQSSRYLVKRTGEKVFLECVQDMDHENMFWYRQDPGLGLRLIYFSYDVKMKEKGDIPEGYSVSREKKERFSLILESASTNQTSMYLCASTRHGLRSNSPLHFGNGTRLTVT.

The V call is TRBV2, the J call TRBJ2-4, with D possibly matching TRBD1 (5 bases). This CDR3 has 17 amino acids. Trimming pared 6 bases from V and 5 bases from J, leaving 23 bases between. Germline CDR1 and CDR2: SNHLY and FYNNEI. This chain's CDR3 is CASRPSIPTGPQNIQYF. In DNA form, the CDR3 reads TGTGCCAGCAGGCCCTCTATCCCTACAGGACCCCAAAACATTCAGTACTTC. Combining the CDR3 with reference TRBV2 and TRBJ2-4 gives the whole variable domain EPEVTQTPSHQVTQMGQEVILRCVPISNHLYFYWYRQILGQKVEFLVSFYNNEISEKSEIFDDQFSVERPDGSNFTLKIRSTKLEDSAMYFCASRPSIPTGPQNIQYFGAGTRLSVL.

This chain connects TRBV5-1 to TRBJ2-1; tentative D call: TRBD2 (6 bases). The V end lost 0 bases, the J end lost 8 bases, and 9 bases lay between the germline ends. Germline V gives CDR1 SGHRS, CDR2 YFSETQ. The CDR3 has 13 residues. The CDR3 spells CASSLGRDDEQFF. As DNA, the CDR3 is TGCGCCAGCAGCTTGGGGCGGGACGATGAGCAGTTCTTC.

This clone is a singleton in its sample. The gene calls are TRBV27 and TRBJ1-1; no clear D. V gave up 6 bases and J gave up 0 bases, with 14 bases separating them. This CDR3 has 15 amino acids. Germline loops: CDR1 MNHEY, CDR2 SMNVEV (reference sequence). CDR3 bases: TGTGCCAGCAGCCGGGATAGGCTCATGAACACTGAAGCTTTCTTT. Translation gives CASSRDRLMNTEAFF.

The chain uses TRBV19 and TRBJ2-5; possibly TRBD2 for D (6 bases). The V end was cut by 5 bases, the J end by 3 bases, with 16 bases between. CDR3 length: 15 amino acids. The germline CDR1 and CDR2 sequences are LNHDA and SQIVND (reference sequence). CDR3 sequence reads: CASSARGRGEETQYF. The CDR3 bases are TGTGCCAGTAGTGCGCGGGGTAGGGGTGAAGAGACCCAGTACTTC.

The rearrangement uses TRBV5-1 and TRBJ2-1; 7 bases fit TRBD1. J was trimmed by 2 bases and V by 2 bases; bases with no gene match: 7. Per germline, CDR1 SGHRS and CDR2 YFSETQ. CDR3 length: 16 amino acids. The CDR3 sequence: CASSLRPGQTYNEQFF. CDR3 nucleotides: TGCGCCAGCAGCTTAAGACCGGGACAGACCTACAATGAGCAGTTCTTC.

This rearrangement joins TRBV28 to TRBJ1-1; the match to TRBD1 covers 9 bases. Unmatched junction bases numbered 7, after V lost 4 bases and J lost 7 bases. CDR1 MDHEN and CDR2 SYDVKM come from the germline V gene. The CDR3 spans 14 residues. CDR3 nucleotide sequence: TGTGCCAGCAGTTCCTTGGACAGGGGTAATGAAGCTTTCTTT. This codes for CASSSLDRGNEAFF. Looking up the rest from reference TRBV28 and TRBJ1-1 gives the full variable domain: DVKVTQSSRYLVKRTGEKVFLECVQDMDHENMFWYRQDPGLGLRLIYFSYDVKMKEKGDIPEGYSVSREKKERFSLILESASTNQTSMYLCASSSLDRGNEAFFGQGTRLTVV.

V usage is TRBV11-2 and J usage is TRBJ2-7, with a possible D match to TRBD2 (6 bases). V dropped 1 base and J dropped 2 bases, with 12 bases sitting between them. Germline V lookup: CDR1 SGHAT, CDR2 FQNNGV. The CDR3 sequence is 15 residues long. The CDR3 DNA sequence: TGTGCCAGCAGCTTAGGGGGGGTCTTAGCCTACGAGCAGTACTTC. Translation: CASSLGGVLAYEQYF. Looking up the rest from reference TRBV11-2 and TRBJ2-7 gives the full variable domain: EAGVAQSPRYKIIEKRQSVAFWCNPISGHATLYWYQQILGQGPKLLIQFQNNGVVDDSQLPKDRFSAERLKGVDSTLKIQPAKLEDSAVYLCASSLGGVLAYEQYFGPGTRLTVT.

Only one count was recorded for this clone. V and J are TRBV6-5 and TRBJ1-4, with a possible D match to TRBD1 (6 bases). Trimming cost V 2 bases and J 3 bases, with 13 bases left between them. The germline V gene encodes CDR1 MNHEY and CDR2 SVGAGI. The CDR3 extends over 16 amino acids. CDR3 DNA: TGTGCCAGCAGTTACGGAGGGGGGGGAGCTAATGAAAAACTGTTTTTT. This translates into CASSYGGGGANEKLFF.

The V and J genes are TRBV28 and TRBJ2-2; 9 bases agree with TRBD1. J lost 1 base, V lost 4 bases, and 4 bases had no gene match. Germline CDR1 reads MDHEN; CDR2 reads SYDVKM. CDR3 size: 16 residues. DNA of the CDR3: TGTGCCAGCAGTTCGATGGGACAGGGGAACACCGGGGAGCTGTTTTTT. The encoded protein is CASSSMGQGNTGELFF.

This clone was observed a few times. This chain uses TRBV30 with TRBJ1-4; TRBD1 agrees at 9 bases. The CDR3 covers 15 residues. V trimming: 2 bases; J trimming: 8 bases; junction bases outside the gene matches: 9. Germline V lookup: CDR1 GTSNPN, CDR2 SVGIG (reference sequence). In DNA form, the CDR3 reads TGTGCCTGGAGTCCGGCGACAGGGGGATCGGAAAAACTGTTTTTT. Its protein product is CAWSPATGGSEKLFF.

This chain connects TRBV28 to TRBJ1-1; 8 bases map to TRBD1. CDR3 length: 13 amino acids. The germline V gene has CDR1 MDHEN and CDR2 SYDVKM. Trimming cost V 2 bases and J 10 bases; bases outside gene matches: 6. The DNA of the CDR3 is TGTGCCAGCAGTTTAGGCCACAGGGGGGGAGCTTTCTTT. This codes for CASSLGHRGGAFF. Complete variable domain (other parts from reference TRBV28 and TRBJ1-1): DVKVTQSSRYLVKRTGEKVFLECVQDMDHENMFWYRQDPGLGLRLIYFSYDVKMKEKGDIPEGYSVSREKKERFSLILESASTNQTSMYLCASSLGHRGGAFFGQGTRLTVV.

This chain links TRBV7-2 with TRBJ1-1; D is undetermined. Trimming stripped 0 bases from V and 0 bases from J, with 8 bases between. This CDR3 has 15 residues. Germline CDR1 is SGHTA and CDR2 is FQGNSA. The CDR3 DNA reads as TGTGCCAGCAGCTTAGCTCAGGCCATGAACACTGAAGCTTTCTTT. It is translated as CASSLAQAMNTEAFF. Drawing the rest from reference TRBV7-2 and TRBJ1-1, the complete variable domain is GAGVSQSPSNKVTEKGKDVELRCDPISGHTALYWYRQSLGQGLEFLIYFQGNSAPDKSGLPSDRFSAERTGGSVSTLTIQRTQQEDSAVYLCASSLAQAMNTEAFFGQGTRLTVV.